The T cell receptor (beta chain) described here comes from a study of neurological immune-mediated disorders. The study's findings and limits: The greatest TCR clonal expansion occurred in HTLV-1-associated myelopathy and the least in multiple sclerosis, which fell below healthy controls.

Many counts were recorded for this clonotype. The antigen remains undetermined. Germline CDR1 is DFQATT and CDR2 is SNEGSKA (reference sequence). This CDR3 contains 12 residues. V lost 6 bases to trimming and J lost 0 bases, with 6 bases between them. TCRdb passed the 5' RACE reads through MiXCR, listing each CDR3 protein once. This table holds roughly 120,000 distinct CDR3 sequences, more than 2.5% found once. The sequencing input was PBMCs. The TCR was taken from a young woman with multiple sclerosis. This chain uses TRBV20-1 with TRBJ2-1; perhaps TRBD1 as D (5 bases). The CDR3 nucleotides are TGCAGTGCAGACAGCTCCTACAATGAGCAGTTCTTC. Translation: CSADSSYNEQFF.